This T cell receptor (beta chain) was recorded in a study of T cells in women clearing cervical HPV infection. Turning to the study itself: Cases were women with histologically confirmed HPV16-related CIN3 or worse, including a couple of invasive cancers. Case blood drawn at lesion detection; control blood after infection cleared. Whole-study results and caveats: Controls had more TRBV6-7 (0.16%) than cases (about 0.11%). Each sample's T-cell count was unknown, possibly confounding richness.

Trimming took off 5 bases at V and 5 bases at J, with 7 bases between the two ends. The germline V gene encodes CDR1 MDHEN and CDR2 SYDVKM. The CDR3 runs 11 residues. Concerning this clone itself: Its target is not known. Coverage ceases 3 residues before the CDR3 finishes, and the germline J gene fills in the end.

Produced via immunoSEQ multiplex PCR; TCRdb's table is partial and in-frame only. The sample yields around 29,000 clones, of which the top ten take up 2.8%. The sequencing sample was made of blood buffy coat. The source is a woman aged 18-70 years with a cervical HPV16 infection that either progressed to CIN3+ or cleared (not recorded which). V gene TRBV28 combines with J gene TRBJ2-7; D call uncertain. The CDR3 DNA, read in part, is TGTGCCAGCAGTCGTCTCGACGAG. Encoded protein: CASSRLDE. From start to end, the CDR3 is CASSRLDEQYF.